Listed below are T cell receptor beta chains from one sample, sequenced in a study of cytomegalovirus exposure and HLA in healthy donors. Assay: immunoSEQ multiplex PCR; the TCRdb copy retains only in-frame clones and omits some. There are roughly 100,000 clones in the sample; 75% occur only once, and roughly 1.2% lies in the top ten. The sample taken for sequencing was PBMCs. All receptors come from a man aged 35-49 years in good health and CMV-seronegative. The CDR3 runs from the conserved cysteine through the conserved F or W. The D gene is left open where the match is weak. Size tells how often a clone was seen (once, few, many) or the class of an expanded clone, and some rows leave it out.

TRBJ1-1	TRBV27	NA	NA	CASRYRTNTEAFF	TGTGCCAGCAGGTACAGGACGAACACTGAAGCTTTCTTT
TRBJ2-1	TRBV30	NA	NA	CAWSVVGGVDEQFF	TGTGCCTGGAGTGTAGTGGGGGGAGTGGATGAGCAGTTCTTC
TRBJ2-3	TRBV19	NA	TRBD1	CASSIAAGGRDTQYF	TGTGCCAGTAGTATAGCGGCAGGGGGCAGGGATACGCAGTATTTT
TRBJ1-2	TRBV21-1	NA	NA	CASTLPGGTANYGYTF	TGTGCCAGCACCCTCCCCGGGGGAACCGCTAACTATGGCTACACCTTC
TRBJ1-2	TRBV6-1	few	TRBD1	CASSDPGQGPAGRGYTF	TGTGCCAGCAGTGATCCGGGACAGGGGCCAGCGGGGAGGGGCTACACCTTC
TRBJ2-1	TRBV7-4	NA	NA	CASLLLGGKVRNEQFF	TGTGCCAGCCTGCTTTTGGGCGGGAAGGTCCGGAATGAGCAGTTCTTC
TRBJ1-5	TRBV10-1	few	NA	CASSTGRNQPQHF	TGCGCCAGCAGTACAGGTCGCAATCAGCCCCAGCATTTT
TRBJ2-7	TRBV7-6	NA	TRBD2	CASAGGRAYEQYF	TGTGCCTCGGCGGGCGGGAGGGCCTACGAGCAGTACTTC
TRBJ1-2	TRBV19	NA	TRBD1	CASQTGWNGYTF	TGTGCCAGCCAGACAGGGTGGAATGGCTACACCTTC
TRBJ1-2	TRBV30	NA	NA	CAWTLGTLYGYTF	TGTGCCTGGACCCTCGGGACACTCTATGGCTACACCTTC
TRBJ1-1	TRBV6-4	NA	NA	CASSRTDNTEAFF	TGTGCCAGCAGCAGGACAGACAACACTGAAGCTTTCTTT
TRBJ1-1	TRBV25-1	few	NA	CASSEVRGTNTEAFF	TGTGCCAGCAGTGAAGTTCGGGGGACGAACACTGAAGCTTTCTTT
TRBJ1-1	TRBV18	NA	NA	CASSPDRQVVLRGTEAFF	TGTGCCAGCTCACCGGATAGACAGGTAGTTCTAAGGGGCACTGAAGCTTTCTTT
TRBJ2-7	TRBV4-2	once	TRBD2	CASSQYTSGTAYEQYF	TGTGCCAGCAGCCAGTATACTAGCGGGACCGCCTACGAGCAGTACTTC
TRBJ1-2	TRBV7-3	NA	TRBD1	CASSFSGQGNYGYTF	TGTGCCAGCAGCTTCTCCGGACAGGGAAACTATGGCTACACCTTC
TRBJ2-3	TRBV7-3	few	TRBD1	CASSATGTDTDTQYF	TGTGCCAGCAGCGCAACCGGGACAGACACAGATACGCAGTATTTT
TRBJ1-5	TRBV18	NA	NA	CASSPPGGNQPQHF	TGTGCCAGCTCACCCCCCGGGGGCAATCAGCCCCAGCATTTT
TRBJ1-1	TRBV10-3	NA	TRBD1	CAISERGLRAEAFF	TGTGCCATCAGTGAAAGGGGGCTCCGGGCTGAAGCTTTCTTT
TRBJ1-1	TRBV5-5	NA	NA	CASSGRGGRAFF	TGTGCCAGCAGCGGGCGGGGGGGCCGAGCTTTCTTT
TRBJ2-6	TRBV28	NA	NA	CASINRATGANVLTF	TGTGCCAGCATTAACAGGGCCACTGGGGCCAACGTCCTGACTTTC
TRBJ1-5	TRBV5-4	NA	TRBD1	CASRKDRVGAQHF	TGTGCCAGCAGAAAGGACAGGGTTGGGGCCCAGCATTTT
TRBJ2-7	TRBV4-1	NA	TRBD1	CASSRLTGGTYEQYF	TGCGCCAGCAGCCGACTGACAGGGGGTACCTACGAGCAGTACTTC
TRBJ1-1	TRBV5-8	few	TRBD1	CASCPRTGGIRSTEAFF	TGTGCCAGCTGCCCCCGGACAGGGGGAATTCGTAGCACTGAAGCTTTCTTT
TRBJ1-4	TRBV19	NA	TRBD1	CASRDRGRREKLFF	TGTGCCAGTAGGGACAGGGGGAGGAGGGAAAAACTGTTTTTT
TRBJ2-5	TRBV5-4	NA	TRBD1	CASSSWTGLETQYF	TGTGCCAGCAGCTCCTGGACAGGGCTAGAGACCCAGTACTTC
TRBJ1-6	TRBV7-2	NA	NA	CASSRGLENSPLHF	TGTGCCAGCAGCCGGGGACTGGAAAATTCACCCCTCCACTTT
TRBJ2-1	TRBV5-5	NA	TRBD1	CASSWIGQGWENEQFF	TGTGCCAGCAGCTGGATAGGACAGGGGTGGGAAAATGAGCAGTTCTTC
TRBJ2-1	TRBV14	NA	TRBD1	CASSRDRVSNEQFF	TGTGCCAGCAGCCGTGACAGGGTAAGCAATGAGCAGTTCTTC
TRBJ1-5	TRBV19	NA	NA	CASSIEPGASNQPQHF	TGTGCCAGTAGTATAGAGCCGGGAGCTAGCAATCAGCCCCAGCATTTT
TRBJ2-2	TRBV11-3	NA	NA	CASSLSGRELFF	TGTGCCAGCAGCTTATCTGGCAGGGAGCTGTTTTTT
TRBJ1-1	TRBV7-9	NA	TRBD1	CASSDRGRVTEAFF	TGTGCCAGCAGCGACAGGGGGCGCGTAACTGAAGCTTTCTTT
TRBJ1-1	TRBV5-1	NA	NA	CASSLTLQVNTEAFF	TGCGCCAGCAGCTTAACTTTACAGGTGAACACTGAAGCTTTCTTT
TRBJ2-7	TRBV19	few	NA	CASLGVGAYEQYF	TGTGCCAGCCTAGGTGTTGGAGCCTACGAGCAGTACTTC
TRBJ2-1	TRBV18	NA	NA	CASSPMSYNEQFF	TGTGCCAGCTCACCAATGAGTTACAATGAGCAGTTCTTC
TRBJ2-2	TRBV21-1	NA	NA	CASSKSGRATGELFF	TGTGCCAGCAGCAAAAGCGGGAGGGCCACCGGGGAGCTGTTTTTT
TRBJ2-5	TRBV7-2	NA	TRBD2	CASSSRRGAPYQETQYF	TGTGCCAGCAGCTCAAGGCGGGGGGCGCCGTACCAAGAGACCCAGTACTTC
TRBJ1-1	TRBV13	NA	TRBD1	CASSPKDRANTEAFF	TGTGCCAGCAGCCCAAAGGACAGGGCGAACACTGAAGCTTTCTTT
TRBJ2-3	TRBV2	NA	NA	CASSFTAGTDTQYF	TGTGCCAGCAGTTTCACAGCTGGCACAGATACGCAGTATTTT
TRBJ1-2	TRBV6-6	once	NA	CASSQQGSGYGYTF	TGTGCCAGCAGTCAGCAGGGTTCCGGGTATGGCTACACCTTC
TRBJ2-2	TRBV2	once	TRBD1	CAGRRDRVTGELFF	TGTGCCGGGAGAAGGGACAGGGTCACCGGGGAGCTGTTTTTT
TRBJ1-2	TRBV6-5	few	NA	CASSYRPNNNYGYTF	TGTGCCAGCAGTTACCGCCCCAACAACAACTATGGCTACACCTTC
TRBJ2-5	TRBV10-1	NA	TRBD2	CASSSNLAGDETQYF	TGCGCCAGCTCCTCAAACCTAGCGGGAGATGAGACCCAGTACTTC
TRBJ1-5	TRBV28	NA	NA	CASSGYSRGQPQHF	TGTGCCAGCAGTGGATACAGCCGGGGGCAGCCCCAGCATTTT
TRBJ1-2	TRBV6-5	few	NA	CASSPGQYYGYTF	TGTGCCAGCAGCCCAGGACAGTATTATGGCTACACCTTC
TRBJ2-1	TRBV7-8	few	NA	CASNPRRGQNNEQFF	TGTGCCAGCAACCCGAGGAGAGGTCAGAACAATGAGCAGTTCTTC
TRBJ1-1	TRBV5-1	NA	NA	CASTTGMNTEAFF	TGCGCCAGCACCACAGGGATGAACACTGAAGCTTTCTTT
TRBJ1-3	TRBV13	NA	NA	CASSFRSSGNTIYF	TGTGCCAGCAGCTTCCGGAGCTCTGGAAACACCATATATTTT
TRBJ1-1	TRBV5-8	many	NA	CASSLGWLNTEAFF	TGTGCCAGCAGCTTGGGGTGGCTGAACACTGAAGCTTTCTTT
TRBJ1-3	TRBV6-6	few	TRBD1	CASSYEGARGNTIYF	TGTGCCAGCAGTTATGAGGGGGCGCGAGGAAACACCATATATTTT
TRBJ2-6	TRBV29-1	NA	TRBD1	CSVEQGATGANVLTF	TGCAGCGTGGAGCAGGGGGCGACGGGGGCCAACGTCCTGACCTTC
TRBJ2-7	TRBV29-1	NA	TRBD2	CSAGLAGVIGEQYF	TGCAGCGCCGGACTAGCGGGGGTGATTGGCGAGCAGTACTTC
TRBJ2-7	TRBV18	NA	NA	CASSPPANYEQYF	TGTGCCAGCTCACCACCGGCCAACTACGAGCAGTACTTC
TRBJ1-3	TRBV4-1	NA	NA	CASSPGSGNTIYF	TGCGCCAGCAGCCCGGGCTCTGGAAACACCATATATTTT